The rows below give T cell receptor beta chains drawn from one sample of a study of blood T cell repertoires in COVID-19. TCRdb's table, derived via immunoSEQ multiplex PCR, lists solely in-frame clones and lacks some. The table records approximately 160,000 clones, approximately 88% of them present only once. Sequencing used peripheral blood. These receptors were obtained from a woman aged 55-69 years with acute or convalescent COVID-19. Each CDR3 is given with its conserved first and last residue. A D gene is named only where the DNA matches it firmly. Only part of the rows carry a size: once, few, many, or a class if the clone is expanded.

DNA: TGCGCCAGCAGCCAAGAGAGGCACAAAGGTGAAGCTTTCTTT
CDR3: CASSQERHKGEAFF
V: TRBV4-1
D: NA
J: TRBJ1-1
size: few

DNA: TGTGCCAGCAGTTCCCCCCAACGGCAGGGCACACTAGCCAAAAACATTCAGTACTTC
CDR3: CASSSPQRQGTLAKNIQYF
V: TRBV27
D: NA
J: TRBJ2-4
size: NA

DNA: TGTGCCAGCAGCTTAGGACAGGGGGTCCTTTACGAGCAGTACTTC
CDR3: CASSLGQGVLYEQYF
V: TRBV11-2
D: TRBD1
J: TRBJ2-7
size: once

DNA: TGTGCCAGTAGTATAGGGCGCGGAATTGAAGCTTTCTTT
CDR3: CASSIGRGIEAFF
V: TRBV19
D: NA
J: TRBJ1-1
size: medium-sized

DNA: TGTGCCAGCAGCCCCACAGAGAATCAGCCCCAGCATTTT
CDR3: CASSPTENQPQHF
V: TRBV7-6
D: NA
J: TRBJ1-5
size: NA

DNA: TGTGCCAGCCTACAGGGCGGATACGAGCAGTACTTC
CDR3: CASLQGGYEQYF
V: TRBV2
D: NA
J: TRBJ2-7
size: NA

DNA: TGTGCCAGCAGTGAAGTTACAGGGGGTAGGATGCCCCAGCATTTT
CDR3: CASSEVTGGRMPQHF
V: TRBV6-1
D: TRBD1
J: TRBJ1-5
size: NA

DNA: TGTGCCAGCAGTTTGACCGATCACTACTCTCTCTACGAGCAGTACTTC
CDR3: CASSLTDHYSLYEQYF
V: TRBV27
D: NA
J: TRBJ2-7
size: NA

DNA: TGTGCCAGCAGCAACCTAGGAGAGCAGTACTTC
CDR3: CASSNLGEQYF
V: TRBV7-2
D: NA
J: TRBJ2-7
size: once

DNA: TGTGCCAGCAGTTCCATGACAGGGGATAGGTGGGCTTTCTTT
CDR3: CASSSMTGDRWAFF
V: TRBV28
D: TRBD1
J: TRBJ1-1
size: NA

DNA: TGTGCCAGCAGTGTTGGGGGCCGGGGTGGCTACACCTTC
CDR3: CASSVGGRGGYTF
V: TRBV12-3/TRBV12-4
D: NA
J: TRBJ1-2
size: NA

DNA: TGTGCCACCAGCAGAGCCTACAGTGCAACTAATGAAAAACTGTTTTTT
CDR3: CATSRAYSATNEKLFF
V: TRBV15
D: NA
J: TRBJ1-4
size: once

DNA: TGCGCCAGCAGCAAGGGAGGGGACGAAATCTCTGGGGCCAACGTCCTGACTTTC
CDR3: CASSKGGDEISGANVLTF
V: TRBV5-1
D: TRBD2
J: TRBJ2-6
size: NA

DNA: TGTGCCAGCAGCCATTATTTTCATCAGGAGGCCAATCAGCCCCAGCATTTT
CDR3: CASSHYFHQEANQPQHF
V: TRBV7-9
D: NA
J: TRBJ1-5
size: NA

DNA: TGTGCCAGCAGCCCGAGTGGGACAGCAGACGGGGAGCTGTTTTTT
CDR3: CASSPSGTADGELFF
V: TRBV11-2
D: TRBD1
J: TRBJ2-2
size: NA

DNA: TGTGCCTGGAGTGTGAAGGGGGTTTTGACAGATACGCAGTATTTT
CDR3: CAWSVKGVLTDTQYF
V: TRBV30
D: NA
J: TRBJ2-3
size: NA

DNA: TGTGCCAGCACCCCGGACACCGGGGAGCTGTTTTTT
CDR3: CASTPDTGELFF
V: TRBV28
D: NA
J: TRBJ2-2
size: NA

DNA: TGTGCCTGTACCGGGACGGGGACGGGAGGGTCACCCCTCCACTTT
CDR3: CACTGTGTGGSPLHF
V: TRBV30
D: NA
J: TRBJ1-6
size: NA

DNA: TGTGCCAGCAGCTTCGGGGACAGAACGACCTACGAGCAGTACTTC
CDR3: CASSFGDRTTYEQYF
V: TRBV13
D: TRBD1
J: TRBJ2-7
size: NA

DNA: TGTGCCAGCAGCTTTGACAGGGGGATAACTGAAGCTTTCTTT
CDR3: CASSFDRGITEAFF
V: TRBV7-3
D: TRBD1
J: TRBJ1-1
size: NA